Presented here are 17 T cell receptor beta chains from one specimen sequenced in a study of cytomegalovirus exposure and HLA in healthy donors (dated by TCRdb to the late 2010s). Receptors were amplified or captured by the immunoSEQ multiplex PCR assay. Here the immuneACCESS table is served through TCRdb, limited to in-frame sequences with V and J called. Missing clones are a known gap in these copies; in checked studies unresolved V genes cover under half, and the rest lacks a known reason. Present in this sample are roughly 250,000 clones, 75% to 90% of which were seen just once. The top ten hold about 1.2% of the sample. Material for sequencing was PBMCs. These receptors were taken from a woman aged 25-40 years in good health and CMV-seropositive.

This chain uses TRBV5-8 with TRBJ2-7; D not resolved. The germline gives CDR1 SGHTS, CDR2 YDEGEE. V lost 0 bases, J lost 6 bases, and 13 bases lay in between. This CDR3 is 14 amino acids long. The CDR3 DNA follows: TGTGCCAGCAGCTTGGGGCAGGCCGGTGGCGAGCAGTACTTC. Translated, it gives CASSLGQAGGEQYF.

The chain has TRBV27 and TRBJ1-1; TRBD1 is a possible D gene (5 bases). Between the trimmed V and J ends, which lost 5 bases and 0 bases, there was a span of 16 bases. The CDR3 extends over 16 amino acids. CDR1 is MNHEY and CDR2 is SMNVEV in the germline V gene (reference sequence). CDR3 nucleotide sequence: TGTGCCAGCAGTCCCAGCCAGGGCGAGGTGAACACTGAAGCTTTCTTT. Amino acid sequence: CASSPSQGEVNTEAFF.

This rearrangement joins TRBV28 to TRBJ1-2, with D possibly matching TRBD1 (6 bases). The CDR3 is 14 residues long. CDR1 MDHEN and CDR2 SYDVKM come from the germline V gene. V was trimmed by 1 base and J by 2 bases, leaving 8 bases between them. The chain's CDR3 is CASSLLGANYGYTF. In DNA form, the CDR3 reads TGTGCCAGCAGTTTATTGGGGGCCAACTATGGCTACACCTTC.

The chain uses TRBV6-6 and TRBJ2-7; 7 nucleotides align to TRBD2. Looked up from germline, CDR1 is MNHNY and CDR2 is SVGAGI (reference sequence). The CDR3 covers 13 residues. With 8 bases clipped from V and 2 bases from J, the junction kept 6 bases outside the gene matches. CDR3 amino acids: CASLKAGTYEQYF. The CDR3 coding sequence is TGTGCCAGCCTGAAAGCGGGAACCTACGAGCAGTACTTC.

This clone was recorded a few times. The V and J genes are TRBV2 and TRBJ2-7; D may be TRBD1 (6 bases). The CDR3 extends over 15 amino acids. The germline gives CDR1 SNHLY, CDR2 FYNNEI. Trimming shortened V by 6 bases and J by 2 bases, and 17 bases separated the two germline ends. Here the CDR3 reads CASSLTGNPTYEQYF. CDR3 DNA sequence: TGTGCCAGCAGCTTAACAGGGAATCCAACCTACGAGCAGTACTTC.

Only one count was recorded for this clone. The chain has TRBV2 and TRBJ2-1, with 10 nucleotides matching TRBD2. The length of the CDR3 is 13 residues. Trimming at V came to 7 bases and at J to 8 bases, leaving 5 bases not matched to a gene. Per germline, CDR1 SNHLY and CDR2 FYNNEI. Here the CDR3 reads CASKSGRADEQFF. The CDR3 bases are TGTGCCAGCAAGAGCGGGAGGGCCGATGAGCAGTTCTTC. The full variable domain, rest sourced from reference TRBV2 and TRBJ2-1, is EPEVTQTPSHQVTQMGQEVILRCVPISNHLYFYWYRQILGQKVEFLVSFYNNEISEKSEIFDDQFSVERPDGSNFTLKIRSTKLEDSAMYFCASKSGRADEQFFGPGTRLTVL.

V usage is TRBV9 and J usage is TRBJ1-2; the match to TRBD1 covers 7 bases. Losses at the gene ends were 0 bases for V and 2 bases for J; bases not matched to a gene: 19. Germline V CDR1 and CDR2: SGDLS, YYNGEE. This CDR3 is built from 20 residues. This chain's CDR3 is CASSVAPPGQARSANYGYTF. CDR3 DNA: TGTGCCAGCAGCGTAGCCCCCCCCGGACAGGCAAGATCTGCAAACTATGGCTACACCTTC.

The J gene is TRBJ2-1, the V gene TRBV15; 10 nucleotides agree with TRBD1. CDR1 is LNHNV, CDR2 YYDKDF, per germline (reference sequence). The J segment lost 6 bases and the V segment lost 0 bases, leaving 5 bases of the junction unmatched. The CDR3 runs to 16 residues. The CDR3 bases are TGTGCCACCAGCAGAGACCGGGACAGGGGAGTCAATGAGCAGTTCTTC. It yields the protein CATSRDRDRGVNEQFF.

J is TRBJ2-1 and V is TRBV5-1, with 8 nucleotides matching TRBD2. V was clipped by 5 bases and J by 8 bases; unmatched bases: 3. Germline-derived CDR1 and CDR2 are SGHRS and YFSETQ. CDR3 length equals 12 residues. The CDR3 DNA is TGCGCCAGCAGGGGGCGGGGGGATGAGCAGTTCTTC. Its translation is CASRGRGDEQFF.

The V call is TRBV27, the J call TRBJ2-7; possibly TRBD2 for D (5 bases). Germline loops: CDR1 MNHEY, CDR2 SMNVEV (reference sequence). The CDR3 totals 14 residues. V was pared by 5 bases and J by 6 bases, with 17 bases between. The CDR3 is CASSLPSSGGEQYF. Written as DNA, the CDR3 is TGTGCCAGCAGTCTACCCTCCAGCGGCGGCGAGCAGTACTTC.

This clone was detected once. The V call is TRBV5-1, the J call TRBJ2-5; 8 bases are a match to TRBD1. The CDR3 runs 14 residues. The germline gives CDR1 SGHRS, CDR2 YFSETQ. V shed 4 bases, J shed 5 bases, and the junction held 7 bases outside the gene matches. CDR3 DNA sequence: TGCGCCAGCAGCAATGGACAGGGAGAGGAGACCCAGTACTTC. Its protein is CASSNGQGEETQYF.

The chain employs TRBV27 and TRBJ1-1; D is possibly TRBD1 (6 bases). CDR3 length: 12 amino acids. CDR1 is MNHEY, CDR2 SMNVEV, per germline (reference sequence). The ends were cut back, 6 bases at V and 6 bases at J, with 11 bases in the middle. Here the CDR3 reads CASRRGGPEAFF. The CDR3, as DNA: TGTGCCAGCAGGCGTGGGGGCCCTGAAGCTTTCTTT.

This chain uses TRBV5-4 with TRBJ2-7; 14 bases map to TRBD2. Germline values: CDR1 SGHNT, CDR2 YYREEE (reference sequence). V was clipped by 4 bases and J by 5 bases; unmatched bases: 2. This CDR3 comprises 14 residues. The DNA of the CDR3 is TGTGCCAGCAGCCAGGGACTAGCGGGAGACGAGCAGTACTTC. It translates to CASSQGLAGDEQYF.

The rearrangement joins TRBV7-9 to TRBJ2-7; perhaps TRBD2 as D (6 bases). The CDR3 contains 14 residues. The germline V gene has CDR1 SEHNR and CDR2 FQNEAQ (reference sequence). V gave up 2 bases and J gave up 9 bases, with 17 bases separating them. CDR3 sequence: CASSLISQGGVQYF. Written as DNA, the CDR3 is TGTGCCAGCAGCTTAATTAGCCAGGGAGGCGTGCAGTACTTC. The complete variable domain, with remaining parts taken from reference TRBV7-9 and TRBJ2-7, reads DTGVSQNPRHKITKRGQNVTFRCDPISEHNRLYWYRQTLGQGPEFLTYFQNEAQLEKSRLLSDRFSAERPKGSFSTLEIQRTEQGDSAMYLCASSLISQGGVQYFGPGTRLTVT.

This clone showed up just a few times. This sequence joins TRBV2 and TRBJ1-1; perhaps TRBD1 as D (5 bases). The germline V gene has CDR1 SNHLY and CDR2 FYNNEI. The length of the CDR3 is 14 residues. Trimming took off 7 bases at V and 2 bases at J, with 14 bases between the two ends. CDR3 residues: CASTLVRGNTEAFF. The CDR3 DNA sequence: TGTGCCAGCACATTGGTTAGGGGAAACACTGAAGCTTTCTTT.

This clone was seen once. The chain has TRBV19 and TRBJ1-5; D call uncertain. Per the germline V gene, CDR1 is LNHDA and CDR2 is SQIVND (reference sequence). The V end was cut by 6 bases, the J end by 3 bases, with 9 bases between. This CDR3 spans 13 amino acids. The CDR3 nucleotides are TGTGCCAGTAGCCTCTTCTACAATCAGCCCCAGCATTTT. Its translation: CASSLFYNQPQHF. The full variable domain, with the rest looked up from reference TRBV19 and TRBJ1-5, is DGGITQSPKYLFRKEGQNVTLSCEQNLNHDAMYWYRQDPGQGLRLIYYSQIVNDFQKGDIAEGYSVSREKKESFPLTVTSAQKNPTAFYLCASSLFYNQPQHFGDGTRLSIL.

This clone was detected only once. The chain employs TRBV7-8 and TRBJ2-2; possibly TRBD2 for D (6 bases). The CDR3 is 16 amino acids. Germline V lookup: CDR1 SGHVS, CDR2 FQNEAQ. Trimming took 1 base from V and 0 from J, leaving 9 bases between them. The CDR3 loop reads CASSLGRGSNTGELFF. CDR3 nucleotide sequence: TGTGCCAGCAGCTTAGGGAGGGGATCGAACACCGGGGAGCTGTTTTTT.